Sequencing of this TCR beta chain was carried out in a study of blood T cell repertoires in COVID-19. Study at large: Acute-phase and convalescent COVID-19 samples originated in the United States, Italy and Spain.

The method was immunoSEQ multiplex PCR; TCRdb's version includes in-frame clones alone and lacks a portion of them. This table holds approximately 180,000 clones, more than 70% found once. In germline, CDR1 is SGHNT, CDR2 YYREEE (reference sequence). The V end lost 1 base, the J end lost 4 bases, and 7 bases lay between the germline ends. The CDR3 sequence is 13 residues long. This clonotype was obtained from a person aged 65-85 years with COVID-19, enrolled during active disease. Sample: peripheral blood. The rearrangement uses TRBV5-4 and TRBJ2-3; D possibly corresponds to TRBD2 (5 bases). CDR3 region: CASSLSGSDTQYF. The CDR3 nucleotides read TGTGCCAGCAGCTTGTCGGGATCAGATACGCAGTATTTT.